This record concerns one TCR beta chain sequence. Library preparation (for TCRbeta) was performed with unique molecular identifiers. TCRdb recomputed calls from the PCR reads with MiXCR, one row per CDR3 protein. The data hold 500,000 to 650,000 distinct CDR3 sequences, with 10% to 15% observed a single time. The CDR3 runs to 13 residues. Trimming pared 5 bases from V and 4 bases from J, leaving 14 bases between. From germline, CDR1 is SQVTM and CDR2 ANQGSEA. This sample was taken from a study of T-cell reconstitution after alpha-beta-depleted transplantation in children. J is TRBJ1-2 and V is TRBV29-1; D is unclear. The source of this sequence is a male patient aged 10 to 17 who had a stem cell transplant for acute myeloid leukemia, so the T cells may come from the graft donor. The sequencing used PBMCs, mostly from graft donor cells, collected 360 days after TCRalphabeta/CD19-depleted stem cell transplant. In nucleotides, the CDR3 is TGCAGCGTTCTGAGGGTGGGCATCTATGGCTACACCTTC. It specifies CSVLRVGIYGYTF.